The clone carrying this T cell receptor (beta chain) occurred a few times. The antigen is undetermined. The V end lost 3 bases, the J end lost 5 bases, and 7 bases lay between the germline ends. The germline gives CDR1 MDHEN, CDR2 SYDVKM. The CDR3 loop spans 12 amino acids. This sample is part of a study of T cell responses to AZD1222 COVID-19 vaccine. Sequencing was performed with immunoSEQ multiplex PCR; in TCRdb, only in-frame clones are kept and a portion is missing. This sample yields under 200,000 clones, of which around nine tenths are seen a single time; approximately 5.7% belongs to the top ten. Whole-study results and caveats: A mostly white British donor set with more females was recruited, and clonal diversity was possibly underestimated. The breadth and depth of Spike-specific TCRs increased once two AZD1222 doses had been given.

This sequence originates from an adult in good health. The gene calls are TRBV28 and TRBJ1-2, with D unresolved. The sample here was peripheral blood, taken on day 0 of AZD1222 vaccination. The CDR3 DNA reads as TGTGCCAGCAGTTTTGGATCTTATGGCTACACCTTC. It encodes CASSFGSYGYTF.